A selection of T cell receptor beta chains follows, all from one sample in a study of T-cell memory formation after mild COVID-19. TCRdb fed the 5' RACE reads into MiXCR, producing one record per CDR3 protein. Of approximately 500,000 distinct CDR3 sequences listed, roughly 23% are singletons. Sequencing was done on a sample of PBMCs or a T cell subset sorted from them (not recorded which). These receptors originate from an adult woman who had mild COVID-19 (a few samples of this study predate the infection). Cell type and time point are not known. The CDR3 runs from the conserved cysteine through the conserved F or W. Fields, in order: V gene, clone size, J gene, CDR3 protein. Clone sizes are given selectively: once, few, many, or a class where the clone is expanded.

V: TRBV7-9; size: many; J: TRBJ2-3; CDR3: CASSPRTADTQYF
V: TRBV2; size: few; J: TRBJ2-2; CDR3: CASSDSGANTGELFF
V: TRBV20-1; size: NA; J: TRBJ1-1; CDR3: CSAREGHTEAFF
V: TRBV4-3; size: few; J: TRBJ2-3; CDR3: CASSQEMVGRVRDTQYF
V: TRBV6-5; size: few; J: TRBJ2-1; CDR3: CASSHGTQGGNEQFF
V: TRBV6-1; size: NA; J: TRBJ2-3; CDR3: CASSEVSSTDTQYF
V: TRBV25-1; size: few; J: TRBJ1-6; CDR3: CASSREGSYNSPLHF
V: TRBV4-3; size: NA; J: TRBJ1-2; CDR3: CASSHVQANYGYTF
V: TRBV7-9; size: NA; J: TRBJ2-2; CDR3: CASSLAGGASGELFF
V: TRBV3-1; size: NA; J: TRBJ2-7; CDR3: CASSQGGLAGGHEQYF
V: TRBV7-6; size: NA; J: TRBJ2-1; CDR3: CASSPGTGYYNEQFF
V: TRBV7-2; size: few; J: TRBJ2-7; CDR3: CASSLAGGTSYEQYF
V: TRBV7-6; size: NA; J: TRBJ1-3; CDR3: CASSDTRNTIYF
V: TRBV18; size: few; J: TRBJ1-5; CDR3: CASSPSPVAGVEDQPQHF
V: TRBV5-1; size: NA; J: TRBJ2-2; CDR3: CASSFRTLNTGELFF
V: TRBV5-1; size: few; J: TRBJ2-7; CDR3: CASSEDRGIEQYF
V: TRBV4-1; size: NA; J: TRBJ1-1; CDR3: CASSQAGRNTEAFF
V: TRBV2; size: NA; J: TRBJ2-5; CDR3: CASKMSTGGETQYF
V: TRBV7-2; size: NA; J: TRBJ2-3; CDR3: CASSPGFDTQYF
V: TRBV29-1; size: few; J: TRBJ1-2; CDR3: CSVAGTGGYTF